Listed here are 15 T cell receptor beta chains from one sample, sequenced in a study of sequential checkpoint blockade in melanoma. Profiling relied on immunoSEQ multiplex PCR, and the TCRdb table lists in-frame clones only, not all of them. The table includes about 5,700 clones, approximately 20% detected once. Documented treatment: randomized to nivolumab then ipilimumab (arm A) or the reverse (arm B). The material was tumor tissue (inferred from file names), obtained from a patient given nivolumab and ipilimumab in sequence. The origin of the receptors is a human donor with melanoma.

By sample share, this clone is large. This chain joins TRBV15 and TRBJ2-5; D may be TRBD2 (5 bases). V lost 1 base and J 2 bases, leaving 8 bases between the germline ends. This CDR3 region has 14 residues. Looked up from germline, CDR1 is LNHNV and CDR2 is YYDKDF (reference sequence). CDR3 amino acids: CATSRGAGQETQYF. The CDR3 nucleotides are TGTGCCACCAGCAGAGGGGCGGGTCAAGAGACCCAGTACTTC.

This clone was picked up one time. The DNA for the CDR3 is TGCGCCAGCAGCTATCAGCAGTTAGGGACAGATACGCAGTATTTT. It is translated as CASSYQQLGTDTQYF. This rearrangement joins TRBV5-1 to TRBJ2-3, with unresolved D. With 3 bases removed from V and 3 bases from J, the gap between germline ends came to 14 bases. This CDR3 has 15 amino acids. Germline V gene sequence: CDR1 SGHRS, CDR2 YFSETQ.

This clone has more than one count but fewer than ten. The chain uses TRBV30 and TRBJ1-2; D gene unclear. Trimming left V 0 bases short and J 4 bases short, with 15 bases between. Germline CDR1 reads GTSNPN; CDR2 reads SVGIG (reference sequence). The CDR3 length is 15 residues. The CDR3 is CAWSVGSLGAYGYTF. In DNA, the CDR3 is TGTGCCTGGAGTGTGGGATCTCTAGGAGCCTATGGCTACACCTTC.

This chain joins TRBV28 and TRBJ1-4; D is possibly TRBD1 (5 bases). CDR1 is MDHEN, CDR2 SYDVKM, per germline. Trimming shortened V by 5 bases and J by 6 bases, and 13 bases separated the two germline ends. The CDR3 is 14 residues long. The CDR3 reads CASSRRQTHEKLFF. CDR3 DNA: TGTGCCAGCAGTAGGCGACAGACCCATGAAAAACTGTTTTTT.

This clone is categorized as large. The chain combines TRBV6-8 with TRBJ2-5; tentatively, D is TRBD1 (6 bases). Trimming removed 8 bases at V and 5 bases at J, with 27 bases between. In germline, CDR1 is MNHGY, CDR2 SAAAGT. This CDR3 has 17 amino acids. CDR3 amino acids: CASGGGGIGPTWETQYF. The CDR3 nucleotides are TGTGCCAGCGGGGGTGGGGGCATAGGACCCACTTGGGAGACCCAGTACTTC.

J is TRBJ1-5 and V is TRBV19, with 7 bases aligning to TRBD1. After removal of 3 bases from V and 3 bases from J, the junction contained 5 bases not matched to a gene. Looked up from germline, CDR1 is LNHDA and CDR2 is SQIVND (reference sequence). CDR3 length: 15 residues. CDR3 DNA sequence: TGTGCCAGTAGTATTGGGACAGCTTCCAATCAGCCCCAGCATTTT. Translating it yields CASSIGTASNQPQHF.

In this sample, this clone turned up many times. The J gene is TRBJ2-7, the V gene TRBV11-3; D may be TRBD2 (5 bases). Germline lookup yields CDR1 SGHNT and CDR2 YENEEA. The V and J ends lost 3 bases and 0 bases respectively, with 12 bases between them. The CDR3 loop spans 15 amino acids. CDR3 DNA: TGTGCCAGCAGCTTTGACGGGGTCCACTCCTACGAGCAGTACTTC. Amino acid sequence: CASSFDGVHSYEQYF.

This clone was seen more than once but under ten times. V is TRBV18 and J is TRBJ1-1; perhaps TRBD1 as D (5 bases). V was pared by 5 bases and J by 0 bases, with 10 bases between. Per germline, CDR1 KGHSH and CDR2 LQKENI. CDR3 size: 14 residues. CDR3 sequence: CASSVDIMNTEAFF. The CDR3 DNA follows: TGTGCCAGCTCAGTGGACATCATGAACACTGAAGCTTTCTTT.

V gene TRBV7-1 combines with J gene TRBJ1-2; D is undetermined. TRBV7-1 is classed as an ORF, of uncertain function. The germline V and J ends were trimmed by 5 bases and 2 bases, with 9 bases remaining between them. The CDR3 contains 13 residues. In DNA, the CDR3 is TGTGCCAGCAGCCCGGACGGGAACTATGGCTACACCTTC. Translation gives CASSPDGNYGYTF.

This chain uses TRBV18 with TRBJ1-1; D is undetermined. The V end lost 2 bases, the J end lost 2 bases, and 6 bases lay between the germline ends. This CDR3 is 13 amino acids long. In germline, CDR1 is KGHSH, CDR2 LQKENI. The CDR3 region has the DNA TGTGCCAGCTCACCATTGGGAAACACTGAAGCTTTCTTT. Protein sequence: CASSPLGNTEAFF.

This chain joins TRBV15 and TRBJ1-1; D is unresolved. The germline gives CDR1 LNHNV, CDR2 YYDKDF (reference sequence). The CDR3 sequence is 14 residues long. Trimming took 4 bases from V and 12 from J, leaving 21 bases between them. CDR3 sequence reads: CATSIRGSTQVTFF. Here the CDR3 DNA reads TGTGCCACCAGCATACGGGGTAGCACCCAGGTAACTTTCTTT.

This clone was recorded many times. The CDR3 DNA is TGTGCCAGCAGCGTATCCGGGTCCCGATCCTATGGCTACACCTTC. Protein product: CASSVSGSRSYGYTF. The chain joins TRBV9 to TRBJ1-2; D call uncertain. The CDR3 runs 15 residues. Germline V gene data show CDR1 as SGDLS and CDR2 as YYNGEE. V lost 1 base and J 4 bases, leaving 14 bases between the germline ends.

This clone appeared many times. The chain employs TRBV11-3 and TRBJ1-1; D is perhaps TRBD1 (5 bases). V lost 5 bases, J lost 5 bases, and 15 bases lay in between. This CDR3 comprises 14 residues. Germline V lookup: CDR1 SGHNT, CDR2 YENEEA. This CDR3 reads CASSPRAGPTEAFF. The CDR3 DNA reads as TGTGCCAGCAGCCCCAGGGCAGGGCCAACTGAAGCTTTCTTT.

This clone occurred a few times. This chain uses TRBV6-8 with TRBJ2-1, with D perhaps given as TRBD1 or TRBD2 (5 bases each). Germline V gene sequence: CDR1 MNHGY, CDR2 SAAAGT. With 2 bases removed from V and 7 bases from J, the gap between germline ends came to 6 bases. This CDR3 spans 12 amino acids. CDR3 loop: CASSYGGNEQFF. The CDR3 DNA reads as TGTGCCAGCAGTTACGGGGGTAATGAGCAGTTCTTC.

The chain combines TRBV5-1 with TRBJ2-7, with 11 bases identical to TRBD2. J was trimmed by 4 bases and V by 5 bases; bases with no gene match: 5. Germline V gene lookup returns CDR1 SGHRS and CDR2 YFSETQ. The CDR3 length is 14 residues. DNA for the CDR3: TGCGCCAGCAGTTTTAGCGGGAGGGCGTACGAGCAGTACTTC. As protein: CASSFSGRAYEQYF. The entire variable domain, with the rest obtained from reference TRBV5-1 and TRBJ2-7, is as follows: KAGVTQTPRYLIKTRGQQVTLSCSPISGHRSVSWYQQTPGQGLQFLFEYFSETQRNKGNFPGRFSGRQFSNSRSEMNVSTLELGDSALYLCASSFSGRAYEQYFGPGTRLTVT.